This TCR beta chain is drawn from a study of graft-versus-host responses after intestinal transplantation. Overall study context: For two to four years after anti-thymocyte globulin induction, all recipients took tacrolimus and steroids.

Graft samples were processed, releasing intraepithelial and lamina propria lymphocytes. Method: immunoSEQ multiplex PCR; TCRdb's copy keeps in-frame clones and lacks some. The top ten clones hold under 3.5% of a sample with just under 30,000 clones, about three quarters of them seen once. CDR3 length equals 13 residues. Trimming took off 0 bases at V and 4 bases at J, with 7 bases between the two ends. Germline V gives CDR1 LNHNV, CDR2 YYDKDF (reference sequence). This sequence was found in a human patient who received an intestinal transplant, so some T cells may come from the graft donor. This specimen was ileum tissue, taken 98 days after intestinal transplantation. The chain uses TRBV15 and TRBJ2-7, with D unclear. The CDR3 loop reads CATSREGRYEQYF. As DNA, the CDR3 is TGTGCCACCAGCAGAGAAGGGCGGTACGAGCAGTACTTC.